The 3 T cell receptor beta chains given below trace back to one sample, sequenced in a study of T cells after posttransplantation cyclophosphamide. TCRdb's table, derived via immunoSEQ multiplex PCR, lists solely in-frame clones and lacks some. The sample has tens of thousands of clones, none seen only once. The source material was PBMCs. These receptors all stem from a woman aged 55-75 years in good health, CMV-negative, and a related stem cell transplant donor.

The chain links TRBV12-3 or TRBV12-4 to TRBJ2-5; a possible D gene is TRBD1 (5 bases). This CDR3 comprises 14 residues. Between the trimmed V and J ends, which lost 8 bases and 0 bases, there was a span of 13 bases. The CDR3 sequence: CASGIYRNQETQYF. The DNA of the CDR3 is TGTGCCAGCGGGATTTACAGGAACCAAGAGACCCAGTACTTC.

At least ten counts were recorded for this clone. The rearrangement joins TRBV19 to TRBJ1-1; maybe TRBD1 (6 bases). The germline V gene encodes CDR1 LNHDA and CDR2 SQIVND (reference sequence). The CDR3 covers 14 residues. Trimming removed 7 bases from V and 0 bases from J, with 12 bases in between. CDR3 region: CASTEDRMNTEAFF. CDR3 DNA: TGTGCCAGTACCGAAGACAGGATGAACACTGAAGCTTTCTTT.

At least ten counts were recorded for this clone. The CDR3 reads CASSWPSGYNEQFF. The CDR3 nucleotides read TGTGCCAGCAGCTGGCCTAGCGGCTACAATGAGCAGTTCTTC. This chain links TRBV5-6 with TRBJ2-1; 7 bases are shared with TRBD2. From germline, CDR1 is SGHDT and CDR2 YYEEEE. J gave up 3 bases and V 3 bases, and 3 bases lay outside the gene matches. This CDR3 is 14 amino acids long.